The 8 T cell receptor beta chains in this list originate from one sample, sequenced in a study of blood T cell repertoires in COVID-19. Repertoires were generated with immunoSEQ multiplex PCR, while TCRdb's copy carries only in-frame clones and drops some. The sample lists about 370,000 clones, around 89% occurring once. The sequencing sample was made of PBMCs or T cells enriched from blood (not recorded which). Every receptor here comes from a man aged 18 to 29 who had recovered from COVID-19.

This chain uses TRBV4-1 with TRBJ1-1; 7 bases align to TRBD1. The CDR3 consists of 13 residues. Per the germline V gene, CDR1 is MGHRA and CDR2 is YSYEKL. V shed 1 base, J shed 11 bases, and the junction held 7 bases outside the gene matches. The CDR3 here is CASSQGTGVGAFF. The CDR3 DNA sequence: TGCGCCAGCAGCCAAGGTACAGGGGTAGGTGCTTTCTTT.

This clone was picked up one time. This chain uses TRBV7-6 with TRBJ2-1; 8 bases fit TRBD2. The ends lost 4 bases at V and 7 bases at J; junction bases unmatched: 12. This CDR3 contains 16 residues. Germline values: CDR1 SGHVS, CDR2 FNYEAQ. The CDR3 sequence is CASSSYSGTRGNEQFF. CDR3 DNA: TGTGCCAGCAGCTCGTACAGCGGGACTAGGGGGAATGAGCAGTTCTTC.

The chain has TRBV7-2 and TRBJ2-3, with 13 positions matching TRBD2. The CDR3 runs to 16 residues. The ends lost 5 bases at V and 9 bases at J; junction bases unmatched: 11. The germline V gene encodes CDR1 SGHTA and CDR2 FQGNSA. CDR3 nucleotides: TGTGCCAGCAGCCAAGGGACTAGCGGGGATTTGCGGACGCAGTATTTT. Its translation: CASSQGTSGDLRTQYF.

The rearrangement joins TRBV10-3 to TRBJ1-6; 7 bases are a match to TRBD1. Germline lookup yields CDR1 ENHRY and CDR2 SYGVKD. The CDR3 length is 16 residues. With 0 bases clipped from V and 14 bases from J, the junction kept 13 bases outside the gene matches. CDR3 DNA: TGTGCCATCAGTGAGTCCGGACAGGCGGGAATTTTGGCCCTCCACTTT. Translation gives CAISESGQAGILALHF.

This clone was detected a few times. The gene calls are TRBV6-5 and TRBJ1-1; 8 nucleotides match TRBD1. This CDR3 spans 15 amino acids. Germline loops: CDR1 MNHEY, CDR2 SVGAGI. V was clipped by 5 bases and J by 1 base; unmatched bases: 6. CDR3 amino acids: CASSRSGTGNTEAFF. The CDR3 nucleotides are TGTGCCAGCAGTCGGTCTGGGACAGGGAACACTGAAGCTTTCTTT.

The chain has TRBV28 and TRBJ2-7; 8 nucleotides match TRBD1. The CDR3 contains 12 residues. In germline, CDR1 is MDHEN, CDR2 SYDVKM. Germline trimming cut 6 bases from V and 6 bases from J; bases unmatched to any gene: 4. CDR3 sequence (DNA): TGTGCCAGCAGGACAGGGGTACGCGAGCAGTACTTC. Encoded protein: CASRTGVREQYF.

The chain is built from TRBV6-1 and TRBJ1-6, with TRBD1 identical over 7 bases. CDR1 is MNHNS, CDR2 SASEGT, per germline. With V trimmed by 3 bases and J by 4 bases, 9 bases remained unmatched. The CDR3 covers 17 residues. CDR3 in amino acids: CASSETRTGLYNSPLHF. The CDR3 coding sequence is TGTGCCAGCAGTGAGACTAGGACAGGCTTGTATAATTCACCCCTCCACTTT.

The chain combines TRBV7-2 with TRBJ2-5; D is perhaps TRBD2 (6 bases). V shed 4 bases and J shed 1 base, with 13 bases lying between them. The CDR3 extends over 15 amino acids. Germline V gene sequence: CDR1 SGHTA, CDR2 FQGNSA. CDR3 sequence reads: CASSSSGTFQETQYF. DNA of the CDR3: TGTGCCAGCAGCTCCTCCGGGACTTTCCAAGAGACCCAGTACTTC.